These 24 T cell receptor beta chains were sequenced from one sample in a study of OX40 agonist ivuxolimab in advanced cancers. Assay: immunoSEQ multiplex PCR; the TCRdb copy retains only in-frame clones and omits some. Counted here are 36,000 or so clones, around 89% occurring once; the ten biggest clones make up less than 5%. Material: CD4+ or CD8+ T cells sorted from blood, obtained in a trial of the OX40 agonist ivuxolimab. The receptors stem from an adult with an advanced solid tumor such as melanoma, head and neck, liver or kidney cancer.

The J gene is TRBJ1-4, the V gene TRBV11-2, with D unclear. There are 15 residues in the CDR3. Germline CDR1 reads SGHAT; CDR2 reads FQNNGV. Trimming took 1 base from V and 0 from J, leaving 6 bases between them. This CDR3 is CASSLGGATNEKLFF. CDR3 bases: TGTGCCAGCAGCTTAGGTGGGGCAACTAATGAAAAACTGTTTTTT.

The J gene is TRBJ2-5, the V gene TRBV5-1, with 7 bases aligning to TRBD2. The CDR3 is 15 residues long. CDR1 is SGHRS, CDR2 YFSETQ, per germline. The V and J ends lost 3 bases and 4 bases, in that order; junction bases with no gene match: 9. The CDR3 nucleotides read TGCGCCAGCAGCTCCGGACTAGTAGTTGCAGAGACCCAGTACTTC. The encoded protein is CASSSGLVVAETQYF. The complete variable domain, with remaining parts taken from reference TRBV5-1 and TRBJ2-5, reads KAGVTQTPRYLIKTRGQQVTLSCSPISGHRSVSWYQQTPGQGLQFLFEYFSETQRNKGNFPGRFSGRQFSNSRSEMNVSTLELGDSALYLCASSSGLVVAETQYFGPGTRLLVL.

This clone was found a few times. The CDR3 bases are TGTGCCAGCATCAAGGGGAGGAGCTCCTACGAGCAGTACTTC. It yields the protein CASIKGRSSYEQYF. The V and J genes are TRBV28 and TRBJ2-7, with a possible D match to TRBD2 (6 bases). V lost 7 bases and J lost 0, with 13 bases in between. The CDR3 length is 14 residues. The germline V gene encodes CDR1 MDHEN and CDR2 SYDVKM.

The chain recombines TRBV27 with TRBJ2-1; D is unresolved. The CDR3 length is 11 residues. Between the trimmed V and J ends, which lost 5 bases and 7 bases, there was a span of 6 bases. Germline V gene lookup returns CDR1 MNHEY and CDR2 SMNVEV (reference sequence). In DNA form, the CDR3 reads TGTGCCAGCAGTACAGTAAATGAGCAGTTCTTC. Its protein is CASSTVNEQFF.

The chain is built from TRBV11-2 and TRBJ1-2; maybe TRBD1 (5 bases). Germline CDR1 SGHAT, CDR2 FQNNGV. V gave up 4 bases and J gave up 4 bases, with 19 bases separating them. The CDR3 is 16 amino acids. The CDR3 here is CASSSIVGRGIYGYTF. The CDR3 nucleotides read TGTGCCAGCAGCTCCATCGTAGGGCGGGGGATCTATGGCTACACCTTC.

The rearrangement uses TRBV5-1 and TRBJ2-3; tentative D call: TRBD1 (5 bases). Germline values: CDR1 SGHRS, CDR2 YFSETQ. V gave up 4 bases and J gave up 2 bases, with 14 bases separating them. This CDR3 region has 15 residues. The CDR3 region has the DNA TGCGCCAGCAGCCCCACAGGACCTCTCACAGATACGCAGTATTTT. It is translated as CASSPTGPLTDTQYF. The whole variable domain, remainder taken from reference TRBV5-1 and TRBJ2-3, is KAGVTQTPRYLIKTRGQQVTLSCSPISGHRSVSWYQQTPGQGLQFLFEYFSETQRNKGNFPGRFSGRQFSNSRSEMNVSTLELGDSALYLCASSPTGPLTDTQYFGPGTRLTVL.

The chain couples TRBV7-8 to TRBJ2-7, with D perhaps given as TRBD1 or TRBD2 (5 bases each). Trimming removed 3 bases from V and 5 bases from J, with 11 bases in between. The CDR3 is 13 amino acids. From germline, CDR1 is SGHVS and CDR2 FQNEAQ. The DNA for the CDR3 is TGTGCCAGCAGCTTGGCAGGGAGAAACGAGCAGTACTTC. The encoded protein is CASSLAGRNEQYF.

J is TRBJ1-6 and V is TRBV15; D gene uncertain. The V end was cut by 0 bases, the J end by 3 bases, with 9 bases between. The CDR3 spans 16 residues. Per the germline V gene, CDR1 is LNHNV and CDR2 is YYDKDF (reference sequence). The CDR3 DNA is TGTGCCACCAGCAGAGAGAGAGACTTCTATAATTCACCCCTCCACTTT. This codes for CATSRERDFYNSPLHF.

The V call is TRBV19, the J call TRBJ2-4, with 12 nucleotides matching TRBD2. The CDR3 is made up of 19 amino acids. V lost 1 base and J lost 3; bases outside the gene matches: 10. Germline CDR1 LNHDA, CDR2 SQIVND (reference sequence). CDR3 residues: CASSIGLAGVTPGKNIQYF. The CDR3 coding sequence is TGTGCCAGTAGTATAGGACTAGCGGGGGTTACACCAGGCAAAAACATTCAGTACTTC.

This chain joins TRBV27 and TRBJ2-7, with D perhaps TRBD1 (6 bases). V was clipped by 7 bases and J by 10 bases, with 26 bases between them. The germline gives CDR1 MNHEY, CDR2 SMNVEV (reference sequence). The CDR3 loop spans 15 amino acids. CDR3: CASTLSGGHLTAQYF. The DNA of the CDR3 is TGTGCCAGCACCCTCTCTGGGGGCCACCTCACGGCCCAGTACTTC.

The gene calls are TRBV2 and TRBJ2-7; TRBD2 agrees at 7 bases. This CDR3 is 13 amino acids long. V trimming: 6 bases; J trimming: 4 bases; junction bases outside the gene matches: 6. Germline CDR1 SNHLY, CDR2 FYNNEI. CDR3 in DNA: TGTGCCAGCAGGGTCAGGGAGGGGTACGAGCAGTACTTC. Its protein is CASRVREGYEQYF.

The chain is built from TRBV6-5 and TRBJ1-6; 7 positions agree with TRBD1. The ends lost 10 bases at V and 7 bases at J; junction bases unmatched: 7. The CDR3 runs to 13 residues. Germline CDR1 and CDR2: MNHEY and SVGAGI. The CDR3 loop reads CATRQGLNSPLHF. CDR3 DNA sequence: TGTGCCACTCGACAGGGCCTAAATTCACCCCTCCACTTT.

The genes are TRBV28 and TRBJ1-4, with 11 nucleotides matching TRBD1. CDR3 length equals 15 residues. V trimming: 4 bases; J trimming: 7 bases; junction bases outside the gene matches: 5. Germline-derived CDR1 and CDR2 are MDHEN and SYDVKM. The DNA of the CDR3 is TGTGCCAGCAGTTCAGGGGACAGGGGGTTTGAAAAACTGTTTTTT. Encoded protein: CASSSGDRGFEKLFF. Full variable domain (missing parts from reference TRBV28 and TRBJ1-4): DVKVTQSSRYLVKRTGEKVFLECVQDMDHENMFWYRQDPGLGLRLIYFSYDVKMKEKGDIPEGYSVSREKKERFSLILESASTNQTSMYLCASSSGDRGFEKLFFGSGTQLSVL.

This rearrangement joins TRBV5-5 to TRBJ1-4; D not resolved. Germline V lookup: CDR1 SGHKS, CDR2 YYEKEE (reference sequence). The CDR3 contains 14 residues. Between the trimmed V and J ends, which lost 1 base and 0 bases, there was a span of 4 bases. The CDR3 DNA is TGTGCCAGCAGCTTGACAGCAACTAATGAAAAACTGTTTTTT. As protein: CASSLTATNEKLFF.

The CDR3 region is CASSQRPKETQYF. In DNA form, the CDR3 reads TGTGCCAGCAGCCAGCGACCCAAAGAGACCCAGTACTTC. The chain has TRBV21-1 and TRBJ2-5; the table's D call, TRBD2, has no DNA check behind it. TRBV21-1 is a known pseudogene. This CDR3 has 13 residues.

This chain connects TRBV9 to TRBJ2-7, with TRBD2 identical over 9 bases. V dropped 10 bases and J dropped 7; count of bases not matched to a gene: 15. Germline CDR1 is SGDLS and CDR2 is YYNGEE. CDR3 length: 14 amino acids. The CDR3 spells CASAQSSGIGEQYF. The CDR3 nucleotides read TGTGCCTCCGCCCAATCTAGCGGGATAGGGGAGCAGTACTTC. Using reference TRBV9 and TRBJ2-7 for the parts outside the CDR3, the full variable domain is DSGVTQTPKHLITATGQRVTLRCSPRSGDLSVYWYQQSLDQGLQFLIQYYNGEERAKGNILERFSAQQFPDLHSELNLSSLELGDSALYFCASAQSSGIGEQYFGPGTRLTVT.

The gene calls are TRBV27 and TRBJ2-7; possible D gene TRBD2, 6 bases. The CDR3 contains 15 residues. The germline V and J ends were trimmed by 0 bases and 0 bases, with 9 bases remaining between them. Germline values: CDR1 MNHEY, CDR2 SMNVEV (reference sequence). DNA for the CDR3: TGTGCCAGCAGTTTATCGATGCGGGGCTCCTACGAGCAGTACTTC. Encoded protein: CASSLSMRGSYEQYF.

V usage is TRBV6-1 and J usage is TRBJ1-2, with a weak D call TRBD1 (6 bases). The CDR3 totals 15 residues. Germline CDR1 reads MNHNS; CDR2 reads SASEGT. V was clipped by 3 bases and J by 0 bases, with 11 bases between them. In nucleotides, the CDR3 is TGTGCCAGCAGTGAGAGGGGGAAATCTAACTATGGCTACACCTTC. Encoded protein: CASSERGKSNYGYTF.

This chain joins TRBV11-3 and TRBJ1-5, with D unresolved. CDR3 length: 15 amino acids. The V end was cut by 8 bases, the J end by 6 bases, with 20 bases between. CDR1 and CDR2 from the germline V gene are SGHNT and YENEEA. The CDR3 is CASLTTPGVRQPQHF. Here the CDR3 DNA reads TGTGCCAGCCTTACCACCCCCGGAGTCCGTCAGCCCCAGCATTTT. Looking up the rest from reference TRBV11-3 and TRBJ1-5 gives the full variable domain: EAGVVQSPRYKIIEKKQPVAFWCNPISGHNTLYWYLQNLGQGPELLIRYENEEAVDDSQLPKDRFSAERLKGVDSTLKIQPAELGDSAVYLCASLTTPGVRQPQHFGDGTRLSIL.

The chain is built from TRBV21-1 and TRBJ2-7; TRBD1, the table's D call, was not compared with the DNA. TRBV21-1 is a recognized pseudogene. The CDR3 is made up of 15 amino acids. The CDR3 DNA reads TGTGCCAGCAGCGCGGAGGGACAGTGGTTGGACGAGCAGTACTTC. Translation gives CASSAEGQWLDEQYF.

This clone was detected a few times. This rearrangement joins TRBV5-4 to TRBJ2-7; the D gene is possibly TRBD2 (5 bases). There are 14 residues in the CDR3. Germline V gene lookup returns CDR1 SGHNT and CDR2 YYREEE (reference sequence). V was shortened by 7 bases and J by 2 bases, with 16 bases between the two germline ends. This CDR3 reads CASSPSGVPYEQYF. The CDR3 coding sequence is TGTGCCAGCTCACCGAGCGGAGTGCCCTACGAGCAGTACTTC.

This clone has a single count. The V gene is TRBV9, the J gene TRBJ2-4, with D uncertain. The CDR3 runs to 14 residues. Trimming pared 0 bases from V and 5 bases from J, leaving 9 bases between. The germline gives CDR1 SGDLS, CDR2 YYNGEE. The CDR3 bases are TGTGCCAGCAGCGTAGGGCAGGCTGAAAACATTCAGTACTTC. Translation: CASSVGQAENIQYF. The full variable domain, in which reference TRBV9 and TRBJ2-4 provide the parts outside the CDR3, is DSGVTQTPKHLITATGQRVTLRCSPRSGDLSVYWYQQSLDQGLQFLIQYYNGEERAKGNILERFSAQQFPDLHSELNLSSLELGDSALYFCASSVGQAENIQYFGAGTRLSVL.

This clone has just one count. The V call is TRBV27, the J call TRBJ2-5, with D possibly being TRBD2 (7 bases). Germline V CDR1 and CDR2: MNHEY, SMNVEV (reference sequence). The CDR3 covers 16 residues. V was trimmed by 8 bases and J by 2 bases, leaving 21 bases between them. The CDR3 sequence: CASGGAGPEEQETQYF. Here the CDR3 DNA reads TGTGCCAGCGGGGGGGCGGGTCCAGAGGAGCAAGAGACCCAGTACTTC.

This clone was counted once. The gene calls are TRBV2 and TRBJ2-5, with 15 nucleotides matching TRBD2. J was trimmed by 5 bases and V by 6 bases; bases with no gene match: 7. Germline values: CDR1 SNHLY, CDR2 FYNNEI. CDR3 length equals 16 residues. CDR3 loop: CASRPGLAGGGETQYF. The CDR3 region has the DNA TGTGCCAGCAGGCCGGGACTAGCGGGGGGAGGGGAGACCCAGTACTTC.